The 24 T cell receptor beta chains below all came from one sample that was sequenced in a study of CD8 T cells in ankylosing spondylitis. No antigen is known for these receptors. TCRdb itself ran the 5' RACE reads through MiXCR, one entry per CDR3 protein. The sample yields roughly 670,000 distinct CDR3 sequences, about 20% seen once. General study results and limits: Characteristic, it appeared, of ankylosing spondylitis blood was a TCR beta motif of eight highly homologous variants.

The sequencing sample was made of blood, either unsorted or a sorted T cell fraction (not recorded which). The receptors originated from a male donor with ankylosing spondylitis.

The sample holds a few counts of this clonotype. The chain has TRBV4-1 and TRBJ2-7; 11 bases are shared with TRBD1. The CDR3 spans 15 residues. Germline V gives CDR1 MGHRA, CDR2 YSYEKL. Trimming took 1 base from V and 5 from J; bases not matched to a gene: 4. For the CDR3, the DNA is TGCGCCAGCAGCCAAGTAGGGACAGGGGGAAACGAGCAGTACTTC. It is translated as CASSQVGTGGNEQYF.

A few counts support this clonotype. This rearrangement joins TRBV12-3 or TRBV12-4 to TRBJ1-1; TRBD1 might be the D (6 bases). Trimming took 6 bases from V and 11 from J, leaving 16 bases between them. The CDR3 has 12 amino acids. CDR3 DNA: TGTGCCAGCAGATACTCCGGGACACCGGCTTTCTTT. Translated: CASRYSGTPAFF.

The chain links TRBV28 to TRBJ2-7; the match to TRBD2 covers 9 bases. Germline CDR1 MDHEN, CDR2 SYDVKM. Trimming took 5 bases from V and 0 from J; bases not matched to a gene: 8. This CDR3 contains 16 residues. CDR3 nucleotide sequence: TGTGCCAGCAGTCCCCGACTAGCGGCACCCTCCTACGAGCAGTACTTC. Translation: CASSPRLAAPSYEQYF.

This clonotype came up a few times. V and J are TRBV12-3 or TRBV12-4 and TRBJ2-2; 14 bases fit TRBD2. The CDR3 runs 15 residues. The V segment lost 7 bases and the J segment 9 bases; nucleotides outside the gene matches: 7. The chain's CDR3 is CASTMTSGGARELFF. In DNA form, the CDR3 reads TGTGCCAGCACCATGACTAGCGGGGGGGCCCGGGAGCTGTTTTTT.

This clonotype has a handful of counts. V usage is TRBV7-9 and J usage is TRBJ2-1, with TRBD1 identical over 7 bases. In germline, CDR1 is SEHNR, CDR2 FQNEAQ (reference sequence). V was clipped by 2 bases and J by 7 bases; unmatched bases: 8. The CDR3 has 15 residues. For the CDR3, the DNA is TGTGCCAGCAGCTTATCGGCAGGGGGTGGGAATGAGCAGTTCTTC. It specifies CASSLSAGGGNEQFF.

This clonotype was recorded a few times. The chain couples TRBV4-2 to TRBJ2-1; 7 bases fit TRBD1. Germline assignment: CDR1 LGHNA and CDR2 YNFKEQ. The CDR3 contains 16 residues. Trimming took 4 bases from V and 4 from J; bases not matched to a gene: 10. DNA for the CDR3: TGTGCCAGCAGCCGGGTCGGGGACAGAGTTTACAATGAGCAGTTCTTC. Protein product: CASSRVGDRVYNEQFF.

This clonotype was counted a few times. The chain joins TRBV20-1 to TRBJ1-1; D uncertain. Trimming took 0 bases from V and 1 from J, leaving 12 bases between them. The germline V gene has CDR1 DFQATT and CDR2 SNEGSKA (reference sequence). The CDR3 covers 15 residues. CDR3: CSARDIRAANTEAFF. The CDR3 nucleotides read TGCAGTGCTAGAGATATTAGGGCGGCGAACACTGAAGCTTTCTTT.

This clonotype came up a few times. The V gene is TRBV10-3, the J gene TRBJ1-1, with no clear D. Germline V lookup: CDR1 ENHRY, CDR2 SYGVKD. The CDR3 is 15 amino acids. Trimming removed 6 bases at V and 0 bases at J, with 14 bases between. CDR3: CAISPSTGLNTEAFF. In DNA, the CDR3 is TGTGCCATCAGCCCATCGACCGGTTTGAACACTGAAGCTTTCTTT.

The gene calls are TRBV2 and TRBJ1-2; no firm D call. The CDR3 spans 13 residues. V was clipped by 4 bases and J by 2 bases, with 8 bases between them. Looked up from germline, CDR1 is SNHLY and CDR2 is FYNNEI. CDR3 residues: CASSAGSNYGYTF. The CDR3 DNA follows: TGTGCCAGCAGTGCAGGCAGCAACTATGGCTACACCTTC.

There are a few counts of this clonotype. This sequence joins TRBV27 and TRBJ2-2, with 9 bases fitting TRBD1. V lost 6 bases and J lost 6; bases outside the gene matches: 11. The CDR3 totals 16 residues. CDR1 and CDR2 from the germline V gene are MNHEY and SMNVEV (reference sequence). Written as DNA, the CDR3 is TGTGCCAGCAGGTCTTCCGGGACAGGGAATTCCGGGGAGCTGTTTTTT. This codes for CASRSSGTGNSGELFF.

This clonotype was recorded many times. The chain carries TRBV7-6 and TRBJ1-6; D uncertain. Trimming pared 5 bases from V and 6 bases from J, leaving 14 bases between. This CDR3 region has 15 residues. From germline, CDR1 is SGHVS and CDR2 FNYEAQ. As DNA, the CDR3 is TGTGCCAGCAGCCCCCGTGGTGGGTTTAATTCACCCCTCCACTTT. This sequence encodes CASSPRGGFNSPLHF.

The genes are TRBV11-1 and TRBJ2-7; the D gene is possibly TRBD2 (5 bases). This CDR3 spans 14 amino acids. Germline V CDR1 and CDR2: SGHAT, FQDESV (reference sequence). V lost 4 bases to trimming and J lost 2 bases, with 12 bases between them. This chain's CDR3 is CASSSDWKTYEQYF. DNA of the CDR3: TGTGCCAGCAGCTCGGACTGGAAGACCTACGAGCAGTACTTC.

The rearrangement links TRBV6-1 to TRBJ1-2; D is possibly TRBD1 (5 bases). The CDR3 consists of 14 residues. The germline CDR1 and CDR2 sequences are MNHNS and SASEGT. Trimming took off 3 bases at V and 4 bases at J, with 12 bases between the two ends. CDR3 nucleotide sequence: TGTGCCAGCAGTGAGGCCGGGACGGGCTATGGCTACACCTTC. Amino acids: CASSEAGTGYGYTF.

A remark on this clonotype: Mismatch with germline at one junction end may stem from a read error. The J gene is TRBJ1-6, the V gene TRBV7-9; D call uncertain. CDR1 is SEHNR, CDR2 FQNEAQ, per germline (reference sequence). This CDR3 is built from 13 residues. CDR3 residues: CACSFTANSPLHF. CDR3 DNA sequence: TGTGCCTGCAGCTTCACAGCAAATTCACCCCTCCACTTT.

This clonotype was observed a handful of times. The chain has TRBV20-1 and TRBJ1-1, with 8 bases lining up with TRBD1. Germline assignment: CDR1 DFQATT and CDR2 SNEGSKA (reference sequence). The CDR3 totals 17 residues. V gave up 0 bases and J gave up 6 bases; unmatched junction bases: 15. The CDR3 is CSARDLLQGAVNSEAFF. Written as DNA, the CDR3 is TGCAGTGCTAGAGATCTTCTCCAGGGGGCAGTTAACTCTGAAGCTTTCTTT.

V usage is TRBV4-1 and J usage is TRBJ1-2; tentatively, D is TRBD1 (5 bases). The CDR3 has 15 residues. In germline, CDR1 is MGHRA, CDR2 YSYEKL. The V and J ends lost 0 bases and 4 bases respectively, with 12 bases between them. DNA of the CDR3: TGCGCCAGCAGCCAAGAGGAGGGGAACGTCTATGGCTACACCTTC. Translation gives CASSQEEGNVYGYTF.

This chain joins TRBV2 and TRBJ2-3; 11 bases match TRBD2. CDR1 and CDR2 from the germline V gene are SNHLY and FYNNEI. With V trimmed by 6 bases and J by 5 bases, 10 bases remained unmatched. The CDR3 is made up of 16 amino acids. The CDR3 reads CASSGSSGGARDTQYF. In nucleotides, the CDR3 is TGTGCCAGCAGCGGCAGTAGCGGGGGGGCCAGAGATACGCAGTATTTT.

This clonotype was counted at least ten times. The gene calls are TRBV11-2 and TRBJ2-5; D gene uncertain. Germline CDR1 is SGHAT and CDR2 is FQNNGV. There are 14 residues in the CDR3. V was clipped by 5 bases and J by 2 bases, with 12 bases between them. The CDR3 coding sequence is TGTGCCAGCAGCCCTGTGAGCCTACAAGAGACCCAGTACTTC. This translates into CASSPVSLQETQYF.

This chain connects TRBV7-9 to TRBJ2-5; 9 nucleotides match TRBD2. Germline trimming cut 2 bases from V and 0 bases from J; bases unmatched to any gene: 4. Germline V gene data show CDR1 as SEHNR and CDR2 as FQNEAQ (reference sequence). The CDR3 runs to 16 residues. CDR3 nucleotide sequence: TGTGCCAGCAGCTTACGTACTAGCGGGTACCAAGAGACCCAGTACTTC. Amino acid sequence: CASSLRTSGYQETQYF.

The genes are TRBV2 and TRBJ1-2; D is unresolved. The germline V gene encodes CDR1 SNHLY and CDR2 FYNNEI. Trimming left V 0 bases short and J 8 bases short, with 13 bases between. This CDR3 is 14 amino acids long. CDR3 residues: CASSEARDSRGYTF. CDR3 bases: TGTGCCAGCAGTGAAGCAAGGGATTCGCGCGGCTACACCTTC.

This clonotype was seen a handful of times. The chain links TRBV24-1 to TRBJ2-7; TRBD2 matches 8 bases. V gave up 4 bases and J gave up 4 bases; unmatched junction bases: 8. CDR1 and CDR2 from the germline V gene are KGHDR and SFDVKD. This CDR3 is built from 15 residues. The CDR3 sequence: CATSDASGPFYEQYF. In DNA, the CDR3 is TGTGCCACCAGTGACGCTAGCGGGCCTTTTTACGAGCAGTACTTC.

This clonotype has more than one count but fewer than ten. The chain joins TRBV7-2 to TRBJ1-1, with D perhaps TRBD1 (5 bases). The CDR3 runs to 15 residues. Per the germline V gene, CDR1 is SGHTA and CDR2 is FQGNSA. Deletions cut 1 base from V and 4 bases from J, with 13 bases between. CDR3 in amino acids: CASSLVGALGTEAFF. The CDR3 coding sequence is TGTGCCAGCAGCTTAGTCGGGGCATTGGGCACTGAAGCTTTCTTT.

This clonotype was seen only a few times. The V and J genes are TRBV24-1 and TRBJ1-2; no clear D gene. CDR1 and CDR2 from the germline V gene are KGHDR and SFDVKD. There are 16 residues in the CDR3. Trimming removed 2 bases at V and 2 bases at J, with 14 bases between. In DNA form, the CDR3 reads TGTGCCACCAGTGATTCAGCCCGGGATGCCAACTATGGCTACACCTTC. It translates to CATSDSARDANYGYTF.

This clonotype came up many times. This sequence joins TRBV18 and TRBJ2-7; D may be TRBD1 or TRBD2 (5 bases each). V was shortened by 2 bases and J by 3 bases, with 17 bases between the two germline ends. Germline CDR1 reads KGHSH; CDR2 reads LQKENI. This CDR3 comprises 16 residues. DNA for the CDR3: TGTGCCAGCTCACCATCGGGACGCAACGCATACTACGAGCAGTACTTC. Translated: CASSPSGRNAYYEQYF.